What follows are 27 T cell receptor beta chains derived from one specimen sequenced in a study of shared T cell receptors in the human thymus. Assay used: immunoSEQ multiplex PCR; TCRdb lists only in-frame clones, some missing. The table lists about 660,000 clones, more than 75% of them singletons, with over 0.008% in the top ten. This sample was also put to use in a study of human thymus T cells.

Sequencing was performed on thymocytes. These receptors originate from a boy in the first two years of life with a congenital heart defect.

This clone was counted once. This chain uses TRBV27 with TRBJ1-4; maybe TRBD1 (6 bases). This CDR3 spans 15 amino acids. Germline CDR1 is MNHEY and CDR2 is SMNVEV (reference sequence). Trimming cost V 5 bases and J 5 bases, with 15 bases left between them. The CDR3 loop reads CASSRHRAPNEKLFF. The CDR3 DNA reads TGTGCCAGCAGTCGACACAGGGCTCCCAATGAAAAACTGTTTTTT.

The CDR3 coding sequence is TGTGCCACCAGCAGGAGGATGGGACAGGAGGAGACCCAGTACTTC. Translated: CATSRRMGQEETQYF. The genes are TRBV15 and TRBJ2-5; 8 nucleotides agree with TRBD1. The CDR3 totals 15 residues. Trimming removed 3 bases from V and 5 bases from J; junction bases left unmatched: 8. Germline values: CDR1 LNHNV, CDR2 YYDKDF (reference sequence). Full variable domain (remainder filled in from reference TRBV15 and TRBJ2-5): DAMVIQNPRYQVTQFGKPVTLSCSQTLNHNVMYWYQQKSSQAPKLLFHYYDKDFNNEADTPDNFQSRRPNTSFCFLDIRSPGLGDTAMYLCATSRRMGQEETQYFGPGTRLLVL.

The chain couples TRBV2 to TRBJ2-1; no definite D call. V dropped 1 base and J dropped 4 bases, with 17 bases sitting between them. CDR3 length equals 17 residues. The germline gives CDR1 SNHLY, CDR2 FYNNEI. The CDR3 here is CASSEGLLVPIYNEQFF. For the CDR3, the DNA is TGTGCCAGCAGTGAAGGCCTGCTAGTACCCATATACAATGAGCAGTTCTTC.

The rearrangement links TRBV2 to TRBJ2-7; 7 positions match TRBD1. Germline values: CDR1 SNHLY, CDR2 FYNNEI. V shed 6 bases and J 5 bases; nucleotides not matched to a gene: 10. This CDR3 region has 14 residues. The CDR3 is CASSRQGRADEQYF. CDR3 in DNA: TGTGCCAGCAGCAGACAGGGAAGAGCAGACGAGCAGTACTTC.

The rearrangement joins TRBV28 to TRBJ1-6; D unclear. The CDR3 has 11 residues. CDR1 and CDR2 from the germline V gene are MDHEN and SYDVKM. The germline V and J ends were trimmed by 3 bases and 9 bases, with 3 bases remaining between them. The CDR3 protein is CASSFGSPLHF. The CDR3 region has the DNA TGTGCCAGCAGTTTCGGTTCACCCCTCCACTTT.

V is TRBV25-1 and J is TRBJ2-3; TRBD2 agrees at 12 bases. Trimming cost V 7 bases and J 4 bases; bases outside gene matches: 3. Germline CDR1 MGHDK, CDR2 SYGVNS. This CDR3 region has 14 residues. Here the CDR3 DNA reads TGTGCCAGCACGCTAGCGGGAGGGCCAGATACGCAGTATTTT. Protein: CASTLAGGPDTQYF.

The chain has TRBV5-6 and TRBJ1-2; D gene ambiguous. CDR3 length: 16 residues. The V end was cut by 0 bases, the J end by 0 bases, with 12 bases between. CDR1 and CDR2 from the germline V gene are SGHDT and YYEEEE. CDR3 sequence reads: CASSLVAGPPNYGYTF. DNA of the CDR3: TGTGCCAGCAGCTTGGTGGCAGGCCCACCTAACTATGGCTACACCTTC.

This clone showed up just once. The V and J genes are TRBV28 and TRBJ2-7, with TRBD2 matching 14 bases. The CDR3 extends over 17 amino acids. Germline V gene data show CDR1 as MDHEN and CDR2 as SYDVKM. Trimming at V came to 4 bases and at J to 3 bases, leaving 8 bases not matched to a gene. The CDR3 is CASSWGRLAGGIYEQYF. CDR3 DNA sequence: TGTGCCAGCAGTTGGGGACGACTAGCGGGAGGGATCTACGAGCAGTACTTC.

The V and J genes are TRBV11-2 and TRBJ2-7, with 11 bases identical to TRBD1. Germline CDR1 reads SGHAT; CDR2 reads FQNNGV. V trimming: 0 bases; J trimming: 1 base; junction bases outside the gene matches: 5. The length of the CDR3 is 17 residues. In nucleotides, the CDR3 is TGTGCCAGCAGCTTAGATCCCGGACAGGGGGCATCCTACGAGCAGTACTTC. Its protein product is CASSLDPGQGASYEQYF.

The chain is built from TRBV7-2 and TRBJ1-5; no firm D call. This CDR3 has 16 amino acids. Per germline, CDR1 SGHTA and CDR2 FQGNSA. V was pared by 5 bases and J by 3 bases, with 17 bases between. For the CDR3, the DNA is TGTGCCAGCAGCCCCGGCGGCGGTGTGGACAATCAGCCCCAGCATTTT. This codes for CASSPGGGVDNQPQHF.

This chain uses TRBV5-1 with TRBJ2-3; perhaps TRBD2 as D (7 bases). Germline-derived CDR1 and CDR2 are SGHRS and YFSETQ. The CDR3 length is 16 residues. Trimming took off 0 bases at V and 2 bases at J, with 13 bases between the two ends. The CDR3 is CASSLEGGGITDTQYF. The CDR3 DNA follows: TGCGCCAGCAGCTTGGAAGGGGGGGGGATCACAGATACGCAGTATTTT. Full variable domain (rest looked up from reference TRBV5-1 and TRBJ2-3): KAGVTQTPRYLIKTRGQQVTLSCSPISGHRSVSWYQQTPGQGLQFLFEYFSETQRNKGNFPGRFSGRQFSNSRSEMNVSTLELGDSALYLCASSLEGGGITDTQYFGPGTRLTVL.

This clone was counted a few times. V gene TRBV29-1 combines with J gene TRBJ1-1; 8 bases align to TRBD1. CDR3 size: 10 residues. Germline CDR1 SQVTM, CDR2 ANQGSEA. Losses at the gene ends were 7 bases for V and 10 bases for J; bases not matched to a gene: 5. The CDR3 coding sequence is TGCAGCGATAGGACAGGGCGAGCTTTCTTT. Its translation: CSDRTGRAFF.

V and J are TRBV7-9 and TRBJ1-6; 8 nucleotides match TRBD1. The V gene's germline CDR1 is SEHNR and CDR2 FQNEAQ (reference sequence). There are 14 residues in the CDR3. V trimming: 6 bases; J trimming: 7 bases; junction bases outside the gene matches: 5. The CDR3 nucleotides are TGTGCCAGCAGAGATACAGGGGGGAATTCACCCCTCCACTTT. Protein: CASRDTGGNSPLHF.

The CDR3 nucleotides are TGTGCCTGGACGGGCCACACCCAGGGGAAATGGCCCCAGCATTTT. The encoded protein is CAWTGHTQGKWPQHF. The chain uses TRBV30 and TRBJ1-5; D is possibly TRBD1 (6 bases). Between the trimmed V and J ends, which lost 4 bases and 9 bases, there was a span of 22 bases. CDR1 is GTSNPN, CDR2 SVGIG, per germline (reference sequence). The CDR3 sequence is 15 residues long.

The chain's CDR3 is CAIGGAYEQYF. In nucleotides, the CDR3 is TGTGCCATCGGGGGGGCATACGAGCAGTACTTC. This chain connects TRBV25-1 to TRBJ2-7; 8 bases map to TRBD2. CDR1 is MGHDK and CDR2 is SYGVNS in the germline V gene. This CDR3 spans 11 amino acids. V shed 10 bases and J 4 bases; nucleotides not matched to a gene: 3.

Notes on this clone: A read error is likely, as this CDR3 ends without the conserved phenylalanine or tryptophan. The DNA is omitted, as the CDR3 cannot be located on it reliably, and the CDR3 follows TCRdb's listing. J is TRBJ1-2 and V is TRBV7-2. With termini counted, the CDR3 has 10 amino acids. Germline CDR1 SGHTA, CDR2 FQGNSA. CDR3 amino acids: CASSRRELYL.

The rearrangement joins TRBV27 to TRBJ2-2; 7 bases are shared with TRBD1. CDR3 length equals 15 residues. Germline V gives CDR1 MNHEY, CDR2 SMNVEV (reference sequence). V dropped 2 bases and J dropped 7; count of bases not matched to a gene: 7. CDR3 DNA sequence: TGTGCCAGCAGTTTACGGCAGGGGGAGAACGGGGAGCTGTTTTTT. It encodes CASSLRQGENGELFF.

The V and J genes are TRBV5-1 and TRBJ2-3, with D tentatively TRBD1 (5 bases). The germline V and J ends were trimmed by 4 bases and 2 bases, with 17 bases remaining between them. The CDR3 runs 16 residues. The germline CDR1 and CDR2 sequences are SGHRS and YFSETQ. The CDR3 reads CASSVNRLGATDTQYF. The CDR3 DNA sequence: TGCGCCAGCAGCGTGAACAGGTTAGGGGCCACAGATACGCAGTATTTT.

This clone was seen more than once but under ten times. This chain joins TRBV2 and TRBJ1-6; 8 bases agree with TRBD1. Germline CDR1 reads SNHLY; CDR2 reads FYNNEI. The CDR3 contains 16 residues. The junction had 8 bases not matched to a gene; V was cut back by 1 base and J by 9 bases. In DNA form, the CDR3 reads TGTGCCAGCAGTGAAGGAGGACAGGGTATCTCTTCACCCCTCCACTTT. Translating it yields CASSEGGQGISSPLHF.

CDR3 sequence: CASSLGQTTYEQYF. CDR3 in DNA: TGTGCCAGCAGCCTTGGACAGACCACCTACGAGCAGTACTTC. This sequence joins TRBV7-2 and TRBJ2-7, with D perhaps matching TRBD1 (6 bases). This CDR3 region has 14 residues. CDR1 and CDR2 from the germline V gene are SGHTA and FQGNSA. Trimming removed 5 bases from V and 2 bases from J, with 13 bases in between.

The chain is built from TRBV28 and TRBJ2-1; 7 nucleotides line up with TRBD2. The junction had 10 bases not matched to a gene; V was cut back by 6 bases and J by 5 bases. The CDR3 spans 15 residues. Per germline, CDR1 MDHEN and CDR2 SYDVKM. CDR3 coding DNA: TGTGCCAGCAGGCCCCCTGGCGGGGGACACAATGAGCAGTTCTTC. The encoded protein is CASRPPGGGHNEQFF.

The genes are TRBV9 and TRBJ1-1; no reliable D call. With 0 bases removed from V and 4 bases from J, the gap between germline ends came to 7 bases. This CDR3 has 13 amino acids. In germline, CDR1 is SGDLS, CDR2 YYNGEE. The CDR3 DNA is TGTGCCAGCAGCGTAGACGGAGGCACTGAAGCTTTCTTT. Translating it yields CASSVDGGTEAFF.

The genes are TRBV7-9 and TRBJ1-3; D is unresolved. This CDR3 is built from 14 residues. Germline CDR1 SEHNR, CDR2 FQNEAQ (reference sequence). Trimming cost V 5 bases and J 2 bases, with 10 bases left between them. The CDR3 here is CASSKRSTGNTIYF. In nucleotides, the CDR3 is TGTGCCAGCAGCAAGAGATCAACTGGAAACACCATATATTTT.

The rearrangement joins TRBV6-1 to TRBJ1-6; D may be TRBD1 (5 bases). Between the trimmed V and J ends, which lost 2 bases and 7 bases, there was a span of 12 bases. CDR1 MNHNS and CDR2 SASEGT come from the germline V gene. The CDR3 runs 15 residues. DNA of the CDR3: TGTGCCAGCAGTGAATGGGGGGTTTGCAATTCACCCCTCCACTTT. Protein sequence: CASSEWGVCNSPLHF.

This clone was observed a few times. This chain joins TRBV4-3 and TRBJ1-1, with D perhaps matching TRBD1 (6 bases). This CDR3 region has 18 residues. CDR1 LGHNA and CDR2 YSLEER come from the germline V gene. With 0 bases removed from V and 1 base from J, the gap between germline ends came to 18 bases. The CDR3 DNA is TGCGCCAGCAGCCAAGATAGTGGGACAAGGAAGCCGAACACTGAAGCTTTCTTT. It is translated as CASSQDSGTRKPNTEAFF.

The V gene is TRBV15, the J gene TRBJ1-5; D gene ambiguous. The CDR3 has 20 residues. The V gene lost 1 base and the J gene lost 0 bases, with 22 bases spanning the gap. In germline, CDR1 is LNHNV, CDR2 YYDKDF (reference sequence). The CDR3 loop is CATSRVYPSGQNYSNQPQHF. CDR3 nucleotide sequence: TGTGCCACCAGCAGAGTCTACCCCTCGGGTCAGAACTATAGCAATCAGCCCCAGCATTTT.

The V call is TRBV18, the J call TRBJ1-5; 10 bases match TRBD1. V was pared by 3 bases and J by 2 bases, with 7 bases of the junction left unmatched. Germline CDR1 and CDR2: KGHSH and LQKENI. The CDR3 has 17 residues. The CDR3 loop reads CASSPTGTGEGNQPQHF. The CDR3 bases are TGTGCCAGCTCACCTACAGGGACAGGGGAAGGCAATCAGCCCCAGCATTTT.